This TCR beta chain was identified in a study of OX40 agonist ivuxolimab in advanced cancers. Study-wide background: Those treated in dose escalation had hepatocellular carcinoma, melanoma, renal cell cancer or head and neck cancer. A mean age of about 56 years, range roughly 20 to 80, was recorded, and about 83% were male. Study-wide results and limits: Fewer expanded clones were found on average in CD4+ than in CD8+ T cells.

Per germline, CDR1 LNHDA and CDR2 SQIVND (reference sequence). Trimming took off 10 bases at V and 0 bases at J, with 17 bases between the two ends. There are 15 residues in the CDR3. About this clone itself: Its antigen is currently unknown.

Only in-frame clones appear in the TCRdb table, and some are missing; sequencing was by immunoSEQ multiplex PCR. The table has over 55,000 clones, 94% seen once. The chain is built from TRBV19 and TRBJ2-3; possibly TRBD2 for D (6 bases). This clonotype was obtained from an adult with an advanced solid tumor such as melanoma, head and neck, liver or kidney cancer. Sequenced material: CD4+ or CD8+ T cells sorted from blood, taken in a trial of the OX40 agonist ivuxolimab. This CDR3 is CATKGLDYSTDTQYF. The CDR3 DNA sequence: TGTGCCACAAAGGGCCTGGACTACAGCACAGATACGCAGTATTTT.